This paragraph covers one T cell receptor beta chain sequence. Its antigen target is currently unknown. No base quality values were provided; no much bigger clone lies one nucleotide off. The library came from 5' RACE. Reads for this sample came from an Illumina HiSeq 2500. A second PCR of roughly 7 to 11 cycles was performed with a sample-barcoded 5' primer and a J-beta primer mix. A unique molecular identifier was introduced onto each TCR beta cDNA molecule by a template-switch 5' adaptor carrying 12 random nucleotides. At least 2.5 million CDR3-containing paired-end reads were obtained from each sample. The Mint cDNA synthesis kit, primed by a TRBC-specific oligonucleotide, was used to synthesize first-strand cDNA from all RNA. After uracil-DNA glycosylase treatment, a first 18-cycle PCR used universal primers M1SS and BC2_uni_R on all cDNA. From the authors' description of their analysis: Normalization of each sample was performed by random selection of 1 million high-quality reads, each carrying a distinct molecular identifier. Reads sharing molecular identifiers were discarded rather than binned into consensus sequences. MiTCR, with a Q25 quality threshold and the strictest error-elimination algorithm, was used for CDR3 identification, clonotype clustering and error correction. A nonparametric unseen species model with Euler transformation was used to estimate a lower bound on total TCR beta diversity. TCRdb reran the public reads through fastp at Q25 and MiXCR, keeping productive beta chains. Rows matching on CDR3 protein sequence are summarized as one entry with the most common DNA and genes. The V and J calls shown here were made by TCRdb, not taken from the authors' results. A total of some 690,000 distinct CDR3 sequences appear in this sample, around a fifth of them only once. The ten largest account for around a fifth of the sample.

This entry comes from a study of blood T cells in healthy people across ages (dated by TCRdb to about 2015). Study-level background: In model experiments, template switching captured about one uniquely barcoded TCR beta cDNA molecule for every two T cells. To avoid experimental bias, donors of different ages were spread randomly across the sequencing lanes. Using the same blood draw, the study looked at two additional independent replicas of 1 million unique cDNA reads for two donors, one aged 18 to 30 and the other aged 80 or older. Donors were grouped into four age groups: young (average roughly 17 years), middle-aged (39), aged (around 60) and long-lived (approximately 81). Age-related changes in TCR beta repertoire diversity were measured in the study by deep sequencing normalized with unique cDNA molecular identifiers.

CDR1 and CDR2 were assigned from the germline V gene as MNHEY and SVGAGI. Germline trimming amounts to 0 bases on V and 7 bases on J, with 6 as the count of junction bases outside the gene matches. The CDR3 spans 15 residues, from the cysteine through the phenylalanine. Here the CDR3 DNA is all that survives: 45 bases in frame from base 1. The paper as a whole reports these results and caveats: Because profiling used bulk unsorted PBMCs, naive and antigen-experienced compartments could not be compared conclusively. As age increased, observed TCR beta diversity per million T cells dropped in a roughly linear way, and a significant reduction was already evident by age about 40. The long-lived group showed more naive CD4+ T cells, fewer expanded clones and increased TCR diversity than the aged group, suggesting age selection. There was a strong correlation between observed TCR beta diversity and the percentage of naive T cells measured by flow cytometry. Because donor CMV infection status was unknown, age-related changes in expanded clonotypes were potentially confounded. Estimates of total diversity based on one million sequenced T cells were considered lower bounds and underestimates.

The donors were roughly 38 Caucasian individuals from Russia, aged about 6 to 95 years, who were systemically healthy. Each donor gave 9.5 to 10 milliliters of peripheral blood, drawn into EDTA-treated Vacutainer tubes. Ficoll-Paque density-gradient centrifugation was used to isolate PBMCs, with at least 7 million per sample. Total RNA, at least 6 micrograms per sample, was extracted from PBMCs with Trizol reagent. For every donor, flow cytometry on a PBMC aliquot measured the percentage of naive CD45RAhigh/CD27high T cells. The chain links TRBV6-5 with TRBJ1-2, and TRBD1 aligns with 9 junction nucleotides. The sequence was collected from a man between 65 and 85 years old in good health. The sample taken for sequencing was blood. The DNA reads as follows: TGTGCCAGCAGTTACTCTTTCACAGGGGGCAGTGGCTACACCTTC. This sequence encodes CASSYSFTGGSGYTF.